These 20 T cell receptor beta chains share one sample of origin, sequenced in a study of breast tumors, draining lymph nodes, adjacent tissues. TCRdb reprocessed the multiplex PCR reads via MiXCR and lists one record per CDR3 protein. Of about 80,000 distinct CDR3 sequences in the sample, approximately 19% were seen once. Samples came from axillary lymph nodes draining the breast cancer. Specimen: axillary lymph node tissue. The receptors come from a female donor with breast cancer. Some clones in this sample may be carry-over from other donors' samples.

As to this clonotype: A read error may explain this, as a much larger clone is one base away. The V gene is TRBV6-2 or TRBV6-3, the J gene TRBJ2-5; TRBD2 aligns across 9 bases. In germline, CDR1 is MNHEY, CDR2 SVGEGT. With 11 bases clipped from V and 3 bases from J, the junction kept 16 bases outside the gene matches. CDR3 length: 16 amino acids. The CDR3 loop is CAGNSITRLAEETQYF. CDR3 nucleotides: TGTGCCGGCAATTCCATCACCAGACTAGCGGAAGAGACCCAGTACTTC.

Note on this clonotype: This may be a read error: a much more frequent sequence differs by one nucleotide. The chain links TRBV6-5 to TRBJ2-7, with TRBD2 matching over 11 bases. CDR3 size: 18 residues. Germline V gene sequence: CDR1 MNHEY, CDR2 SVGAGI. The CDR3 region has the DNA TGTGCCAGCAGGACCACGACAGGGGATAGCGGGAGGGCCTACGAGCAGTGCTTC. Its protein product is CASRTTTGDSGRAYEQCF.

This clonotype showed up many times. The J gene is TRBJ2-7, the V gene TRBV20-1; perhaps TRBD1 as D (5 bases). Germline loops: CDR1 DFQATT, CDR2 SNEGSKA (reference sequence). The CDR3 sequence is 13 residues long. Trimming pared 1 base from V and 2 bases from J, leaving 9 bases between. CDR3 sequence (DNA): TGCAGTGCTAGAGGCAGGGTACCCTACGAGCAGTACTTC. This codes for CSARGRVPYEQYF.

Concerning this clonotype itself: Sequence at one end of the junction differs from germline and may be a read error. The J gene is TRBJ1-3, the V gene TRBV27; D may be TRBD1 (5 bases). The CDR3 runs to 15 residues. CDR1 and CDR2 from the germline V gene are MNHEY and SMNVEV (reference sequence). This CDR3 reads CASSLNRSAGNAIYF. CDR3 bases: TGTGCCAGCAGTTTAAACAGGTCGGCTGGAAACGCCATATATTTT.

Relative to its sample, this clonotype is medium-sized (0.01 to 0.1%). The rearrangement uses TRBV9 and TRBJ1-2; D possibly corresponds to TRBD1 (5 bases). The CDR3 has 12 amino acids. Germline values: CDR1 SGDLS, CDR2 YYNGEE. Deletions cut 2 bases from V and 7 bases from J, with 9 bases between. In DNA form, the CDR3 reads TGTGCCAGCAGCGTTGGGGGAGGTGGCTACACCTTC. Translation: CASSVGGGGYTF.

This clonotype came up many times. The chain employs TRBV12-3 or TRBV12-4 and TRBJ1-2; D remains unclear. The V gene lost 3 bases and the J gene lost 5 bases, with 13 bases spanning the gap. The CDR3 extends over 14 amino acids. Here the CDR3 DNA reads TGTGCCAGCAGTTTCGGGGTCCGGGGTTATGGCTACACCTTC. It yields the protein CASSFGVRGYGYTF.

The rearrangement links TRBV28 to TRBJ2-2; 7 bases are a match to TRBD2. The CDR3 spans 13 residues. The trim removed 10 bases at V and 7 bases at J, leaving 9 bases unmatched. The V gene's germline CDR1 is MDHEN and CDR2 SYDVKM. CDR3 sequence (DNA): TGTGCCACTAAGGGCGGGAGACACGGGGAGCTGTTTTTT. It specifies CATKGGRHGELFF.

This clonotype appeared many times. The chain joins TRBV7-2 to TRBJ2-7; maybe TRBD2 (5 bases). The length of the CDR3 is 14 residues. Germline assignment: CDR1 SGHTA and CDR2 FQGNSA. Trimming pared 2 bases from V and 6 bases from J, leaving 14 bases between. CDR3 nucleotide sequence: TGTGCCAGCAGCTTAACCCGTACGGCGGGCGAGCAGTACTTC. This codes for CASSLTRTAGEQYF.

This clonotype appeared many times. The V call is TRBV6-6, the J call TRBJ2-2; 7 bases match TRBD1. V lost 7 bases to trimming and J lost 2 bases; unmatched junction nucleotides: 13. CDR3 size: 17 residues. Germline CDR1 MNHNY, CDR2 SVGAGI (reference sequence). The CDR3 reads CASIPVPGTANTGELFF. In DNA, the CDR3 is TGTGCCAGCATTCCCGTCCCCGGGACAGCAAACACCGGGGAGCTGTTTTTT.

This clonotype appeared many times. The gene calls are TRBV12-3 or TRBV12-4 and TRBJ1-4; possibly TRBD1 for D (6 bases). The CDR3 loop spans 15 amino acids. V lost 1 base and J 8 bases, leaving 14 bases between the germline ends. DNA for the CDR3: TGTGCCAGCAGTTTAGGAGGAGGGGGAGAGGAAAAACTGTTTTTT. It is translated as CASSLGGGGEEKLFF.

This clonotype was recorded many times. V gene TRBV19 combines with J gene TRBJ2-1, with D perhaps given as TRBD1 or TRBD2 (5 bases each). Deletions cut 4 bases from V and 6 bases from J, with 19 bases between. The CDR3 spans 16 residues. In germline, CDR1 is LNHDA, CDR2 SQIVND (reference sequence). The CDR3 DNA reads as TGTGCCAGTAGTACAGTAGCCGGGAAGGGGTTCAATGAGCAGTTCTTC. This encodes CASSTVAGKGFNEQFF.

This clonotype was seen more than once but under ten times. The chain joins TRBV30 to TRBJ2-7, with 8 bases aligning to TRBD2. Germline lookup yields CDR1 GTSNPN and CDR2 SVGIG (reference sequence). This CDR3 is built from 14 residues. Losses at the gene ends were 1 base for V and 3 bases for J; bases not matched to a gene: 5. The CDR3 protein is CAWSAGGVFYEQYF. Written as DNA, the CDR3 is TGTGCCTGGAGTGCGGGGGGGGTGTTCTACGAGCAGTACTTC.

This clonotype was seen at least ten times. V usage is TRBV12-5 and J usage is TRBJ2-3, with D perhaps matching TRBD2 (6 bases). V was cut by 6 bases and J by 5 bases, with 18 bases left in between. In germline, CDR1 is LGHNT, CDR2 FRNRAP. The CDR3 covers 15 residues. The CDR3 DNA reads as TGTGCTAGTGGAAAGACTAGTTCCCGGGTAGATACGCAGTATTTT. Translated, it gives CASGKTSSRVDTQYF.

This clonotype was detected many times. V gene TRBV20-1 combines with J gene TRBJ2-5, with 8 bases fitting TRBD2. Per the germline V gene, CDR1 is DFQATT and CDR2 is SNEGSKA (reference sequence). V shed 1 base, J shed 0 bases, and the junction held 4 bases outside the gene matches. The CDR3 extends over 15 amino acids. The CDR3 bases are TGCAGTGCTAGAGGATCTAGCGGGTACCAAGAGACCCAGTACTTC. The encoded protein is CSARGSSGYQETQYF.

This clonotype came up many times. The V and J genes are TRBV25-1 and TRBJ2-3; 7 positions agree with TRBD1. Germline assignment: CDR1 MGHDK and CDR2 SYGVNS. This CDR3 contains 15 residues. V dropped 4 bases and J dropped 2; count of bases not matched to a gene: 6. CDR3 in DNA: TGTGCCAGCAGTGTCCGGGACAGAGACACAGATACGCAGTATTTT. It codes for CASSVRDRDTDTQYF.

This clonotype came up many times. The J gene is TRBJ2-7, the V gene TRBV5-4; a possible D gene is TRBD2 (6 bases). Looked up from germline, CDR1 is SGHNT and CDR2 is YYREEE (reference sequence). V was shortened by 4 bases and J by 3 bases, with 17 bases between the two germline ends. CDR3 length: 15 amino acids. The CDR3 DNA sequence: TGTGCCAGCAGCCCGGGATTCGGGAGTGGCTACGAGCAGTACTTC. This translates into CASSPGFGSGYEQYF.

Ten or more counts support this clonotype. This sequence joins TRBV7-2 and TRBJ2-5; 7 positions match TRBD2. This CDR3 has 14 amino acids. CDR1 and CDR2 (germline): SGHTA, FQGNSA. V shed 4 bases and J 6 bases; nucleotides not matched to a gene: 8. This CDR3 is CASSSVGGPKTQYF. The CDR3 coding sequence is TGTGCCAGCAGCTCGGTGGGAGGGCCGAAGACCCAGTACTTC.

The CDR3 loop is CASSQGGDETGGKNEQFF. The CDR3 DNA reads TGCGCCAGCAGCCAAGGGGGTGATGAGACAGGGGGGAAGAATGAGCAGTTCTTC. The chain combines TRBV4-1 with TRBJ2-1; 9 bases are shared with TRBD1. The CDR3 consists of 18 residues. Unmatched junction bases numbered 14, after V lost 1 base and J lost 7 bases. CDR1 and CDR2 from the germline V gene are MGHRA and YSYEKL.

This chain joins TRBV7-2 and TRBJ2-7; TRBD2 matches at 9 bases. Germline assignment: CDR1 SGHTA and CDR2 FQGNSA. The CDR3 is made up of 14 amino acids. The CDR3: CVGSLAGVSYEQYF. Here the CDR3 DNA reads TGTGTCGGCAGCTTAGCGGGAGTTAGCTACGAGCAGTACTTC.

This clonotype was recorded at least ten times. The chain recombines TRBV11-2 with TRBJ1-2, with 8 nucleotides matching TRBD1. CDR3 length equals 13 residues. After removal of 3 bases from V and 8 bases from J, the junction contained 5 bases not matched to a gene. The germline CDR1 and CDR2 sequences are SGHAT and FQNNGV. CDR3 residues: CASSFDRGSGYTF. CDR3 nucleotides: TGTGCCAGCAGCTTCGACAGGGGTTCGGGCTACACCTTC.